The 26 T cell receptor beta chains in this list originate from one sample, sequenced in a study of blood T cell repertoires in COVID-19. TCRdb keeps only in-frame clones here, not all; method: immunoSEQ multiplex PCR. The table has around 220,000 clones, roughly 89% seen once. Sequenced: PBMCs or T cells enriched from blood (not recorded which). The receptors originated from a middle-aged woman who had recovered from COVID-19.

CDR3 amino acids: CASSRGPGLAGEGEQYV. In DNA form, the CDR3 reads TGTGCCAGCAGCCGTGGGCCGGGACTAGCGGGAGAAGGTGAGCAGTACGTC. The chain uses TRBV5-4 and TRBJ2-7, with TRBD2 matching 14 bases. Germline V gives CDR1 SGHNT, CDR2 YYREEE (reference sequence). The CDR3 is 17 amino acids. After removal of 4 bases from V and 7 bases from J, the junction contained 13 bases not matched to a gene.

The chain combines TRBV7-9 with TRBJ1-6; D not certain. CDR1 and CDR2 (germline): SEHNR, FQNEAQ (reference sequence). The CDR3 is 12 residues long. V lost 4 bases to trimming and J lost 14 bases, with 12 bases between them. The CDR3 region has the DNA TGTGCCAGCAGCTATCCCACGGGAGCCCTCCACTTT. This codes for CASSYPTGALHF.

This clone was recorded at least ten times. The V gene is TRBV29-1, the J gene TRBJ1-5, with D uncertain. The V and J ends lost 7 bases and 5 bases respectively, with 15 bases between them. The germline CDR1 and CDR2 sequences are SQVTM and ANQGSEA. The CDR3 consists of 13 residues. CDR3 DNA: TGCAGCGCGCACTGCGCCCCCGATCAGCCCCAGCATTTT. Its translation is CSAHCAPDQPQHF.

The chain combines TRBV7-9 with TRBJ2-7; 10 nucleotides line up with TRBD1. This CDR3 has 14 amino acids. The V segment lost 5 bases and the J segment 3 bases; nucleotides outside the gene matches: 4. Germline lookup yields CDR1 SEHNR and CDR2 FQNEAQ (reference sequence). The CDR3 spells CASSGQGVFYEQYF. CDR3 DNA sequence: TGTGCCAGCAGCGGACAGGGGGTTTTCTACGAGCAGTACTTC.

This clone has just one count. The chain combines TRBV9 with TRBJ2-5, with 7 bases identical to TRBD2. This CDR3 is 14 amino acids long. The V gene end was trimmed by 6 bases and the J gene end by 2 bases; junction bases not matched to a gene: 7. Germline assignment: CDR1 SGDLS and CDR2 YYNGEE. DNA of the CDR3: TGTGCCAGCAACATCGGGGGAGGGCAAGAGACCCAGTACTTC. Amino acid sequence: CASNIGGGQETQYF.

The J gene is TRBJ2-1, the V gene TRBV4-3; 9 positions match TRBD1. With 2 bases clipped from V and 9 bases from J, the junction kept 8 bases outside the gene matches. Germline loops: CDR1 LGHNA, CDR2 YSLEER. The CDR3 sequence is 15 residues long. Here the CDR3 reads CASSQRPGQGGEQFF. In nucleotides, the CDR3 is TGCGCCAGCAGCCAAAGACCGGGACAGGGCGGTGAGCAGTTCTTC.

The chain recombines TRBV27 with TRBJ2-7; D may be TRBD2 (6 bases). Trimming left V 3 bases short and J 4 bases short, with 16 bases between. CDR3 size: 15 residues. The germline V gene has CDR1 MNHEY and CDR2 SMNVEV (reference sequence). DNA of the CDR3: TGTGCCAGCAGTTTCGGGGATAGCGGAGCTTACGAGCAGTACTTC. Residues: CASSFGDSGAYEQYF.

The chain links TRBV24-1 to TRBJ2-1; 9 nucleotides line up with TRBD2. J was trimmed by 6 bases and V by 6 bases; bases with no gene match: 11. The CDR3 loop spans 16 amino acids. Germline V lookup: CDR1 KGHDR, CDR2 SFDVKD. The CDR3 reads CATSQGEGLAINEQFF. In DNA, the CDR3 is TGTGCCACCAGTCAGGGGGAAGGACTAGCGATCAATGAGCAGTTCTTC.

The J gene is TRBJ2-1, the V gene TRBV18; a weak D match, TRBD2 (5 bases). CDR3 size: 12 residues. Per germline, CDR1 KGHSH and CDR2 LQKENI. V was pared by 2 bases and J by 10 bases, with 9 bases between. CDR3 protein: CASSPLREEQFF. The DNA for the CDR3 is TGTGCCAGCTCACCATTAAGGGAGGAGCAGTTCTTC.

The V and J genes are TRBV6-5 and TRBJ1-6; the D is unclear. CDR3 length: 13 amino acids. The V gene's germline CDR1 is MNHEY and CDR2 SVGAGI. V lost 0 bases and J lost 8, with 5 bases in between. The CDR3 DNA sequence: TGTGCCAGCAGTTACTCGCCGGATTCACCCCTCCACTTT. Translated, it gives CASSYSPDSPLHF.

V is TRBV6-5 and J is TRBJ1-3; possibly TRBD1 for D (5 bases). From germline, CDR1 is MNHEY and CDR2 SVGAGI. The CDR3 extends over 13 amino acids. The germline V and J ends were trimmed by 4 bases and 2 bases, with 6 bases remaining between them. Here the CDR3 DNA reads TGTGCCAGCAGTTCAGGGACTGGAAACACCATATATTTT. Its protein is CASSSGTGNTIYF.

The CDR3 loop reads CASSFVGGLETQYF. In DNA form, the CDR3 reads TGTGCCAGCAGTTTTGTTGGAGGGCTGGAGACCCAGTACTTC. The chain has TRBV6-2 or TRBV6-3 and TRBJ2-5; D might be TRBD2 (6 bases). Per germline, CDR1 MNHEY and CDR2 SVGEGT. Trimming shortened V by 4 bases and J by 5 bases, and 14 bases separated the two germline ends. This CDR3 is built from 14 residues.

This clone occurred once. The chain links TRBV7-2 to TRBJ2-5; TRBD2 matches 7 bases. This CDR3 region has 16 residues. V dropped 6 bases and J dropped 4; count of bases not matched to a gene: 14. Germline values: CDR1 SGHTA, CDR2 FQGNSA. The DNA for the CDR3 is TGTGCCAGCAGTTCGGTGGCGGGAGCACGTGGAGAGACCCAGTACTTC. The encoded protein is CASSSVAGARGETQYF.

This clone was observed a handful of times. The J gene is TRBJ2-2, the V gene TRBV5-8; D may be TRBD1 (6 bases). This CDR3 has 16 amino acids. Between the trimmed V and J ends, which lost 5 bases and 6 bases, there was a span of 20 bases. Germline V gives CDR1 SGHTS, CDR2 YDEGEE. CDR3 residues: CASRLWDPGHSGELFF. DNA of the CDR3: TGTGCCAGCAGATTGTGGGATCCGGGACACTCCGGGGAGCTGTTTTTT. The entire variable domain, with the rest obtained from reference TRBV5-8 and TRBJ2-2, is as follows: EAGVTQSPTHLIKTRGQQATLRCSPISGHTSVYWYQQALGLGLQFLLWYDEGEERNRGNFPPRFSGRQFPNYSSELNVNALELEDSALYLCASRLWDPGHSGELFFGEGSRLTVL.

The chain joins TRBV6-6 to TRBJ2-4; possible D gene TRBD2, 6 bases. Trimming took 2 bases from V and 5 from J, leaving 16 bases between them. Germline loops: CDR1 MNHNY, CDR2 SVGAGI (reference sequence). The CDR3 runs to 16 residues. The CDR3 spells CASSYPKGGQENIQYF. The CDR3 DNA is TGTGCCAGCAGTTACCCCAAGGGAGGTCAGGAAAACATTCAGTACTTC.

This clone occurred a few times. The chain recombines TRBV12-5 with TRBJ2-1; 8 bases match TRBD2. Germline CDR1 and CDR2: LGHNT and FRNRAP. The CDR3 spans 17 residues. V lost 2 bases to trimming and J lost 2 bases; unmatched junction nucleotides: 8. CDR3 DNA: TGTGCTAGTGGTTTGATCGGACTAGCCGATACCTACAATGAGCAGTTCTTC. It specifies CASGLIGLADTYNEQFF. The complete variable domain, with remaining parts taken from reference TRBV12-5 and TRBJ2-1, reads DARVTQTPRHKVTEMGQEVTMRCQPILGHNTVFWYRQTMMQGLELLAYFRNRAPLDDSGMPKDRFSAEMPDATLATLKIQPSEPRDSAVYFCASGLIGLADTYNEQFFGPGTRLTVL.

The chain has TRBV19 and TRBJ2-2, with TRBD1 matching over 10 bases. J gave up 6 bases and V 5 bases, and 3 bases lay outside the gene matches. The V gene's germline CDR1 is LNHDA and CDR2 SQIVND (reference sequence). The CDR3 runs to 14 residues. CDR3 protein: CASSATGGSGELFF. CDR3 DNA: TGTGCCAGTAGTGCGACAGGGGGCTCCGGGGAGCTGTTTTTT.

V gene TRBV5-1 combines with J gene TRBJ2-2; TRBD2 matches 11 bases. V was clipped by 3 bases and J by 0 bases; unmatched bases: 7. The CDR3 is 18 residues long. The germline V gene has CDR1 SGHRS and CDR2 YFSETQ. The CDR3 region has the DNA TGCGCCAGCAGCTCCCTGACTAGCGGGGCCGCGAACACCGGGGAGCTGTTTTTT. Protein sequence: CASSSLTSGAANTGELFF.

CDR3 sequence reads: CASSIPRTGELFF. The CDR3 coding sequence is TGTGCCAGCAGCATTCCACGGACAGGGGAGCTGTTTTTT. The J gene is TRBJ2-2, the V gene TRBV21-1; TRBD1 is taken as the D call from the table, unchecked against the DNA. TRBV21-1 is shown as a pseudogene. CDR3 size: 13 residues.

This clone is a singleton in its sample. The chain joins TRBV7-8 to TRBJ2-2, with D perhaps TRBD1 (6 bases). V was shortened by 0 bases and J by 4 bases, with 9 bases between the two germline ends. The CDR3 has 15 residues. Germline CDR1 and CDR2: SGHVS and FQNEAQ. The CDR3 is CASSLARTVTGELFF. The CDR3 DNA sequence: TGTGCCAGCAGCTTAGCTAGGACAGTCACCGGGGAGCTGTTTTTT.

V usage is TRBV19 and J usage is TRBJ1-1; TRBD1 matches 10 bases. J lost 6 bases, V lost 5 bases, and 6 bases had no gene match. Germline V gene sequence: CDR1 LNHDA, CDR2 SQIVND (reference sequence). The CDR3 covers 14 residues. CDR3 amino acids: CASSSDRGIAEAFF. In nucleotides, the CDR3 is TGTGCCAGTAGTTCGGACAGGGGGATCGCTGAAGCTTTCTTT.

This chain uses TRBV10-1 with TRBJ2-1; D gene unclear. V lost 3 bases to trimming and J lost 13 bases, with 10 bases between them. Germline V gene data show CDR1 as WNHNN and CDR2 as SYGVQD (reference sequence). CDR3 length equals 11 residues. Here the CDR3 DNA reads TGCGCCAGCAGTGACGATAGAGTTCAGTTCTTC. It codes for CASSDDRVQFF.

The J gene is TRBJ2-5, the V gene TRBV19, with D possibly matching TRBD2 (6 bases). The germline CDR1 and CDR2 sequences are LNHDA and SQIVND (reference sequence). The CDR3 contains 13 residues. V gave up 6 bases and J gave up 5 bases, with 13 bases separating them. The CDR3 region has the DNA TGTGCCAGTAGCTCACGGGAGAGTGAGACCCAGTACTTC. Translating gives CASSSRESETQYF.

This clone showed up just a few times. The chain is built from TRBV5-1 and TRBJ2-5; 8 bases match TRBD1. Germline lookup yields CDR1 SGHRS and CDR2 YFSETQ. The V segment lost 4 bases and the J segment 3 bases; nucleotides outside the gene matches: 5. This CDR3 contains 14 residues. This CDR3 is CASSGTGPEETQYF. CDR3 DNA: TGCGCCAGCAGCGGGACAGGTCCGGAAGAGACCCAGTACTTC.

The rearrangement joins TRBV12-3 or TRBV12-4 to TRBJ1-1; tentative D call: TRBD1 (5 bases). V was clipped by 7 bases and J by 5 bases, with 14 bases between them. This CDR3 is built from 13 residues. This CDR3 is CASTRTIGTEAFF. The CDR3 region has the DNA TGTGCCAGCACCCGGACAATCGGAACTGAAGCTTTCTTT.

V and J are TRBV6-2 or TRBV6-3 and TRBJ1-5; D ambiguous. The CDR3 length is 15 residues. Trimming pared 2 bases from V and 2 bases from J, leaving 10 bases between. Germline CDR1 reads MNHEY; CDR2 reads SVGEGT. CDR3 region: CASSYPEKGNQPQHF. CDR3 bases: TGTGCCAGCAGTTACCCGGAGAAAGGCAATCAGCCCCAGCATTTT.